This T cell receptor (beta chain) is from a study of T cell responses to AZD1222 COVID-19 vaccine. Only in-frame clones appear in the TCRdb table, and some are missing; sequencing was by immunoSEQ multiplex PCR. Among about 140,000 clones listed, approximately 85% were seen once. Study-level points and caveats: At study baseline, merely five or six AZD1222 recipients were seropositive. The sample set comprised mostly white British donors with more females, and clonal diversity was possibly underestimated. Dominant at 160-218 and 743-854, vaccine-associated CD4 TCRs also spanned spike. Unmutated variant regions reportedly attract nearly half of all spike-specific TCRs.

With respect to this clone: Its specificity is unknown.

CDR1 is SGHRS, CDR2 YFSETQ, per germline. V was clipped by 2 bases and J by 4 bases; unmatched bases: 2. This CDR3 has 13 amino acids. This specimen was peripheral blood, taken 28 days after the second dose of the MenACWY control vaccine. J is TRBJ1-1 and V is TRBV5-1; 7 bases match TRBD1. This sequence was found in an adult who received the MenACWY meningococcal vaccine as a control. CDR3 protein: CASSFRGGTEAFF. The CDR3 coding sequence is TGCGCCAGCAGCTTCAGGGGGGGCACTGAAGCTTTCTTT.